This T cell receptor (beta chain) was retrieved from a study of T cell clones after liver transplantation. Study at large: Tolerance: complete withdrawal held at least one year, liver enzymes staying within twice normal. Findings of the study overall: A larger donor-reactive than third-party decline suggested partial antigen-specific deletion. Small, mixed patient groups and varying post-transplant times limit these conclusions.

Germline assignment: CDR1 MNHEY and CDR2 SMNVEV (reference sequence). Trimming removed 1 base from V and 8 bases from J; junction bases left unmatched: 7. The CDR3 loop spans 14 amino acids. Assay: immunoSEQ multiplex PCR; the TCRdb copy retains only in-frame clones and omits some. This sample yields 9,000 to 9,500 clones, of which around 73% are seen a single time; roughly 60% belongs to the top ten. With regard to this clone: Its antigen is unknown.

This receptor was obtained from a human patient who received a liver transplant. Some T cells may be provided by the graft donor. The material sequenced was CD8+ T cells from blood, taken at the 22-month timepoint. The gene calls are TRBV27 and TRBJ1-2; 7 bases fit TRBD1. CDR3 loop: CASSLLGQGVGYTF. CDR3 DNA sequence: TGTGCCAGCAGTTTATTGGGCCAGGGGGTCGGCTACACCTTC.